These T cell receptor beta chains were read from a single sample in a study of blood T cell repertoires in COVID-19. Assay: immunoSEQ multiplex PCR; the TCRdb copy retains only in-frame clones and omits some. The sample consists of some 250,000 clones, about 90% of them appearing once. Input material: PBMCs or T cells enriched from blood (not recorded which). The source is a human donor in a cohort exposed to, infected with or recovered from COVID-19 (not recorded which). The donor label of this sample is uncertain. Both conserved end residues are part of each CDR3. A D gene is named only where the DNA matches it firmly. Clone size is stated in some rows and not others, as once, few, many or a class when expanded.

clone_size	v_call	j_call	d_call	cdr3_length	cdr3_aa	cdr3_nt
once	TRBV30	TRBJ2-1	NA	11	CAWSVGGEQFF	TGTGCCTGGAGTGTTGGCGGAGAGCAGTTCTTC
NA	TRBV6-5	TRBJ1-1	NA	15	CASKRTGLRGTEAFF	TGTGCCAGCAAAAGGACCGGCCTTCGGGGCACTGAAGCTTTCTTT
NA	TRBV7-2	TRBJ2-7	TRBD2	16	CASSSASLAGDGEQYF	TGTGCCAGCAGCTCAGCCAGTCTAGCGGGGGACGGCGAGCAGTACTTC
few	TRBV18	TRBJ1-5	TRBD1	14	CASSPDRAGQPQHF	TGTGCCAGCTCACCGGACAGGGCCGGTCAGCCCCAGCATTTT
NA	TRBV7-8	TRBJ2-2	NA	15	CASSDLEGNTGELFF	TGTGCCAGCAGCGACCTTGAGGGGAACACCGGGGAGCTGTTTTTT
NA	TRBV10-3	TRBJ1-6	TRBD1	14	CAISGGQGESPLHF	TGTGCCATCAGCGGTGGACAGGGAGAATCACCCCTCCACTTT
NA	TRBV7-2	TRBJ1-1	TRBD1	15	CASSLTTGGKTEAFF	TGTGCCAGCAGCCTGACGACAGGGGGAAAGACTGAAGCTTTCTTT
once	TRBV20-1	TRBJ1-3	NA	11	CSARLENTIYF	TGCAGTGCTAGACTAGAAAACACCATATATTTT
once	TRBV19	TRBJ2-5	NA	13	CASSIESQETQYF	TGTGCCAGTAGTATAGAGAGCCAAGAGACCCAGTACTTC
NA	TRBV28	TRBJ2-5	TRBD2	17	CASSFDRTKRGRETQYF	TGTGCCAGCAGTTTCGACAGGACCAAGCGGGGGCGAGAGACCCAGTACTTC
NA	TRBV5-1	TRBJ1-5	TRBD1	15	CASSPTGEWNQPQHF	TGCGCCAGCAGCCCGACAGGGGAGTGGAATCAGCCCCAGCATTTT
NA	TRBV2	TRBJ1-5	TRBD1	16	CASSPRQGMSNQPQHF	TGTGCCAGCAGTCCTCGACAGGGGATGAGCAATCAGCCCCAGCATTTT
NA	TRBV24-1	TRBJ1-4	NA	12	CATSDLNEKLFF	TGTGCCACCAGTGACCTTAATGAAAAACTGTTTTTT
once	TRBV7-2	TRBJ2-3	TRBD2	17	CASSLDLSSGGTDTQYF	TGTGCCAGCAGCTTAGACCTCTCTAGCGGCGGCACAGATACGCAGTATTTT
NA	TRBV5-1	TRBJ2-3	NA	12	CASSPGTDTQYF	TGCGCCAGCAGCCCCGGCACAGATACGCAGTATTTT
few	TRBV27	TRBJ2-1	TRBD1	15	CASRTGTGDPNEQFF	TGTGCCAGCAGGACCGGGACAGGGGACCCCAATGAGCAGTTCTTC
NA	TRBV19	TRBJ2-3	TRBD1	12	CASTTGADTQYF	TGTGCCAGTACCACAGGGGCAGATACGCAGTATTTT
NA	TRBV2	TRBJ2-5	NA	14	CASSYTSPEETQYF	TGTGCCAGCAGTTATACTAGTCCGGAAGAGACCCAGTACTTC
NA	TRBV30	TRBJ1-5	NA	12	CAWSESGQPQHF	TGTGCCTGGAGTGAGTCCGGTCAGCCCCAGCATTTT
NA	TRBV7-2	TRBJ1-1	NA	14	CASSPRGANTEAFF	TGTGCCAGCAGCCCCCGGGGAGCGAACACTGAAGCTTTCTTT
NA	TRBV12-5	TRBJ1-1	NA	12	CASGLTGTEAFF	TGTGCTAGTGGTTTGACAGGTACTGAAGCTTTCTTT
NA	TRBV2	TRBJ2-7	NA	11	CASSERDEQYF	TGTGCCAGCAGTGAGCGGGACGAGCAGTACTTC
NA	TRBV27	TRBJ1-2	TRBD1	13	CASTRRQGGGYTF	TGTGCCAGCACCCGTCGACAGGGCGGCGGCTACACCTTC
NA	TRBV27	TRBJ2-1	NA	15	CASSWGDSRYNEQFF	TGTGCCAGCAGTTGGGGGGACAGCCGATACAATGAGCAGTTCTTC
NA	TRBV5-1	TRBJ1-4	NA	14	CASSSRVGSEKLFF	TGCGCCAGCAGCTCCCGGGTTGGGAGTGAAAAACTGTTTTTT
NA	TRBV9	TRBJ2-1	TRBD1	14	CASSARDRDNEQFF	TGTGCCAGCAGCGCCCGGGACAGGGACAATGAGCAGTTCTTC
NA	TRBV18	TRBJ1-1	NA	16	CASSPSHRDKNTEAFF	TGTGCCAGCTCACCTTCGCACAGAGATAAGAACACTGAAGCTTTCTTT
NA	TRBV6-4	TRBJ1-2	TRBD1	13	CASSNAGGFGYTF	TGTGCCAGCAGTAACGCAGGGGGCTTCGGCTACACCTTC
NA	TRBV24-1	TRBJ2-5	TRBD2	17	CATSDARLAGVQETQYF	TGTGCCACCAGTGATGCACGACTAGCGGGGGTCCAAGAGACCCAGTACTTC
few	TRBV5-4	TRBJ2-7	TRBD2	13	CASSRHGRDEQYF	TGTGCCAGCAGCCGCCACGGGAGGGACGAGCAGTACTTC
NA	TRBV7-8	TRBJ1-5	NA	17	CASSLEIRTARHQPQHF	TGTGCCAGCAGCTTAGAGATCCGGACAGCTCGCCATCAGCCCCAGCATTTT
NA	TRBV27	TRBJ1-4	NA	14	CASSFGTVNEKLFF	TGTGCCAGCAGTTTTGGTACAGTAAATGAAAAACTGTTTTTT
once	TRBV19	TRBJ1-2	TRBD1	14	CASSRDRGRPGYTF	TGTGCCAGTAGCCGGGACAGGGGCAGACCGGGCTACACCTTC
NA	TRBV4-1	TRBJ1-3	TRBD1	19	CASSQGRAGGARSGNTIYF	TGCGCCAGCAGCCAAGGTAGGGCAGGGGGCGCCAGGTCTGGAAACACCATATATTTT
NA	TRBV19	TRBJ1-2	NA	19	CASSLRRQASWSNQDGYTF	TGTGCCAGTAGTCTGCGCCGACAGGCAAGTTGGTCGAATCAAGATGGCTACACCTTC
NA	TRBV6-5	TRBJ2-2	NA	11	CATPSTGELFF	TGTGCCACCCCGTCCACCGGGGAGCTGTTTTTT
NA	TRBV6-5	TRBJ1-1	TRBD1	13	CASSLQGETEAFF	TGTGCCAGCAGCCTACAGGGGGAAACTGAAGCTTTCTTT
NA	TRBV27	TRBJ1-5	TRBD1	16	CASSPLSGTGSQPQHF	TGTGCCAGCAGTCCGTTGTCCGGGACAGGGAGTCAGCCCCAGCATTTT
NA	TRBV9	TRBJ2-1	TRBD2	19	CASSISGAEGPSAYNEQFF	TGTGCCAGCAGTATTAGCGGGGCGGAGGGTCCCTCCGCTTACAATGAGCAGTTCTTC
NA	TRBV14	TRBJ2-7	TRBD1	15	CASSQFPRGLSEQYF	TGTGCCAGCAGCCAATTCCCCAGGGGGCTAAGCGAGCAGTACTTC
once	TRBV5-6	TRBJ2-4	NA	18	CASSPEGIRGLAKNIQYF	TGTGCCAGCAGCCCGGAGGGTATAAGGGGATTAGCCAAAAACATTCAGTACTTC
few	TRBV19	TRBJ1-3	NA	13	CASSPTTGNTIYF	TGTGCCAGTAGTCCCACTACTGGAAACACCATATATTTT
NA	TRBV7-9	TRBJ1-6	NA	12	CASSLESIPLHF	TGTGCCAGCAGCTTAGAATCTATCCCCCTCCACTTT
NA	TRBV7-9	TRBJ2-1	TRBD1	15	CASSLQGAAYNEQFF	TGTGCCAGCAGCTTGCAGGGGGCGGCCTACAATGAGCAGTTCTTC
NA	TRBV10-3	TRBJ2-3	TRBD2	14	CATSGGDSTDTQYF	TGTGCCACCAGCGGGGGGGACAGCACAGATACGCAGTATTTT